This T cell receptor beta chain was captured in a study of identical twins. Germline values: CDR1 SGHAT, CDR2 FQNNGV. The ends lost 5 bases at V and 4 bases at J; junction bases unmatched: 10. The CDR3 sequence is 16 residues long. Overall study results and limits: The models systematically underestimated how much out-of-frame TCR alpha was shared in monozygotic twins. Twins shared beta out-of-frame sequences in excess, but this excess was weaker. Insertions were reduced in abundant cord blood beta clonotypes but not in memory repertoires.

TCRdb fed the 5' RACE reads into MiXCR, producing one record per CDR3 protein. The sample shows about 530,000 distinct CDR3 sequences, approximately 20% of them seen only once. A few counts support this clonotype. Its target is not known. The same sample was also studied in work on yellow fever vaccine responses in identical twins.

Sequencing used CD4+ T cells sorted from blood. The receptor was isolated from a woman in her late teens or twenties in good health. V is TRBV11-2 and J is TRBJ2-3; 9 bases are shared with TRBD1. CDR3 nucleotide sequence: TGTGCCAGCAGCCCCGGGACAGGGACCACACCAGATACGCAGTATTTT. This encodes CASSPGTGTTPDTQYF.